This T cell receptor beta chain was profiled in a study of graft-versus-host responses after intestinal transplantation. Assay used: immunoSEQ multiplex PCR; TCRdb lists only in-frame clones, some missing. The table has 8,000 to 11,000 clones, under 35% seen once. The study's findings and limits: Recipient bone marrow held GvH clones, some seen earlier in ileum or blood.

CFSE-low proliferating responders, CD3+CD4+ and CD3+CD8+, were sorted post-reaction. There are 15 residues in the CDR3. CDR1 is SGDLS, CDR2 YYNGEE, per germline. Trimming shortened V by 0 bases and J by 0 bases, and 8 bases separated the two germline ends. This TCR derives from a human patient who was an organ donor for intestinal transplantation. The J gene is TRBJ2-3, the V gene TRBV9; either TRBD1 or TRBD2 may supply D (6 bases each). This material consisted of alloreactive CD4+ T cells from a mixed lymphocyte reaction culture, taken before transplantation. Specified subset: CFSE-low proliferating T cells sorted from roughly six-day pre-transplant mixed lymphocyte reaction (GvH or HvG direction). The CDR3 DNA reads as TGTGCCAGCAGCGTAGGGGGGGCCAGCACAGATACGCAGTATTTT. Amino acid sequence: CASSVGGASTDTQYF. Variable domain in full (rest from reference TRBV9 and TRBJ2-3): DSGVTQTPKHLITATGQRVTLRCSPRSGDLSVYWYQQSLDQGLQFLIQYYNGEERAKGNILERFSAQQFPDLHSELNLSSLELGDSALYFCASSVGGASTDTQYFGPGTRLTVL.